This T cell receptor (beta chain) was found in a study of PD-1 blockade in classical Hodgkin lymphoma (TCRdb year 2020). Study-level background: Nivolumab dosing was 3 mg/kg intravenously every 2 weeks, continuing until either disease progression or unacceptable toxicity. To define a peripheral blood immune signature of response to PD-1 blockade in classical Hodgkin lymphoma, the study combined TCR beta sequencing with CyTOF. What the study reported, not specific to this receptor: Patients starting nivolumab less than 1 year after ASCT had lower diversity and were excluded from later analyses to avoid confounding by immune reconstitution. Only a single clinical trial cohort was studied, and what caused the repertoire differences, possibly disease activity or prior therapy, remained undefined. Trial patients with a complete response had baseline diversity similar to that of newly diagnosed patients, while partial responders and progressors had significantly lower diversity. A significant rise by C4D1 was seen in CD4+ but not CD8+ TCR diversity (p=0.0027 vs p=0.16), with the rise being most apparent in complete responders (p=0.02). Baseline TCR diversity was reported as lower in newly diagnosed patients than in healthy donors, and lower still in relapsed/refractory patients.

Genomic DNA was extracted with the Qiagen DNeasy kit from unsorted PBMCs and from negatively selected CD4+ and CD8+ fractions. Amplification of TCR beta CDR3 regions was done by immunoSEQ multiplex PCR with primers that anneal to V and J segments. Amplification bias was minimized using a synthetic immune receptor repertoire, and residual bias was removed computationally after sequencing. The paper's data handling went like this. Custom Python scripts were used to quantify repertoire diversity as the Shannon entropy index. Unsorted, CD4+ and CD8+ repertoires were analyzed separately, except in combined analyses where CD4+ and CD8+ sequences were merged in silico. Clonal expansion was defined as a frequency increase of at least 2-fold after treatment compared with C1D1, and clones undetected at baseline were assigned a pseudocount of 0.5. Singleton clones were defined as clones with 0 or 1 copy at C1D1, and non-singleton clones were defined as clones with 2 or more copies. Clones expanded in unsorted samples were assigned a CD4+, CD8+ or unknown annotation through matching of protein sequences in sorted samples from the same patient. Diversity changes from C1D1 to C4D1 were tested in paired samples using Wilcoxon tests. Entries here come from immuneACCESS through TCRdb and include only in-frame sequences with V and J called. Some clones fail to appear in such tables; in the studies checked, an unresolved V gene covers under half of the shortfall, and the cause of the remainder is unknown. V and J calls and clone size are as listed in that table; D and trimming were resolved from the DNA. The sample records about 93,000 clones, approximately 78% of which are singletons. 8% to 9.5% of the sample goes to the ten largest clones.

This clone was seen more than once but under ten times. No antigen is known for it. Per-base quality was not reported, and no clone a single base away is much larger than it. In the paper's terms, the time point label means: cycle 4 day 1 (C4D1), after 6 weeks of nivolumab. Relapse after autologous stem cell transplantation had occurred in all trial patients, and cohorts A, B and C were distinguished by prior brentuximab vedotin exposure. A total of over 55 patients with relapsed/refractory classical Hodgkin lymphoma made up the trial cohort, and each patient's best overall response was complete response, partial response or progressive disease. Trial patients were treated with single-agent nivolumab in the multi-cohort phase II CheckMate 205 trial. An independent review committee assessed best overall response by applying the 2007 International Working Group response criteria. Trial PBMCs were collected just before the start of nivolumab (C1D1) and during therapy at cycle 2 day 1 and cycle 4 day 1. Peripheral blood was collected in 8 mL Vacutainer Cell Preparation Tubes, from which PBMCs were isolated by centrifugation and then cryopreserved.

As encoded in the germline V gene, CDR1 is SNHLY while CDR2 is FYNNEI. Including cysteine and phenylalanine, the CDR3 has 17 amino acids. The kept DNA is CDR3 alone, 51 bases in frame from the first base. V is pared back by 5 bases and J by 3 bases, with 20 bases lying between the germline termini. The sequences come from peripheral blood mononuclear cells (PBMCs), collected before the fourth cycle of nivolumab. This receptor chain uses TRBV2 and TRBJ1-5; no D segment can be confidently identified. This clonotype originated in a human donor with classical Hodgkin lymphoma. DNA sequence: TGTGCCAGCAGTTTGCCGCGTAACGGCAGTCCCAATCAGCCCCAGCATTTT. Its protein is CASSLPRNGSPNQPQHF.